The 22 T cell receptor beta chains below all came from one sample that was sequenced in a study of technical replicates of blood from several donors. Profiled with immunoSEQ multiplex PCR; TCRdb holds only in-frame clones, not every one. Of 70,000 to 85,000 clones listed, approximately 92% are singletons. The sample comprised T cells isolated from PBMCs. The receptors here all came from a human donor in good health.

J is TRBJ2-1 and V is TRBV2, with TRBD2 identical over 10 bases. Germline CDR1 is SNHLY and CDR2 is FYNNEI. V dropped 6 bases and J dropped 4; count of bases not matched to a gene: 9. The CDR3 is made up of 16 amino acids. CDR3 protein: CASRRLAGDFYNEQFF. CDR3 DNA: TGTGCCAGCAGACGACTAGCGGGCGACTTTTACAATGAGCAGTTCTTC.

This rearrangement joins TRBV5-4 to TRBJ1-1; 7 bases fit TRBD1. CDR3 length equals 15 residues. Looked up from germline, CDR1 is SGHNT and CDR2 is YYREEE (reference sequence). V gave up 1 base and J gave up 3 bases; unmatched junction bases: 6. CDR3 sequence (DNA): TGTGCCAGCAGCTTGCACGACAGGGCGCACACTGAAGCTTTCTTT. Its translation is CASSLHDRAHTEAFF.

V is TRBV2 and J is TRBJ1-5, with 9 bases fitting TRBD1. Per germline, CDR1 SNHLY and CDR2 FYNNEI. The trim removed 5 bases at V and 4 bases at J, leaving 6 bases unmatched. The CDR3 covers 15 residues. The CDR3 DNA is TGTGCCAGCAGTCTCCTTGGGACAGGGAATCAGCCCCAGCATTTT. Its translation is CASSLLGTGNQPQHF.

The chain uses TRBV6-5 and TRBJ1-2; TRBD1 agrees at 9 bases. The CDR3 totals 14 residues. The V gene end was trimmed by 5 bases and the J gene end by 2 bases; junction bases not matched to a gene: 3. The V gene's germline CDR1 is MNHEY and CDR2 SVGAGI. The CDR3 reads CASSRDRVNYGYTF. The DNA of the CDR3 is TGTGCCAGCAGTCGGGACAGGGTAAACTATGGCTACACCTTC.

V and J are TRBV9 and TRBJ2-1, with a tentative D call TRBD1 (6 bases). V lost 0 bases and J 10 bases, leaving 11 bases between the germline ends. The CDR3 extends over 13 amino acids. Germline CDR1 reads SGDLS; CDR2 reads YYNGEE. CDR3 region: CASSVAGAREQFF. The CDR3 coding sequence is TGTGCCAGCAGCGTAGCAGGGGCGAGGGAGCAGTTCTTC.

J is TRBJ2-2 and V is TRBV6-1; tentative D call: TRBD1 (6 bases). V gave up 4 bases and J gave up 5 bases, with 17 bases separating them. The CDR3 length is 16 residues. Germline CDR1 is MNHNS and CDR2 is SASEGT. As DNA, the CDR3 is TGTGCCAGCAGTGGTACAGTACAGGGTGGTACCGGGGAGCTGTTTTTT. Translating it yields CASSGTVQGGTGELFF.

The chain joins TRBV4-1 to TRBJ2-2; the D gene is possibly TRBD2 (6 bases). V lost 1 base, J lost 1 base, and 13 bases lay in between. Germline assignment: CDR1 MGHRA and CDR2 YSYEKL. This CDR3 comprises 17 residues. In DNA form, the CDR3 reads TGCGCCAGCAGCCAAGTAGAGTTAGCGGTGAACACCGGGGAGCTGTTTTTT. This gives the protein CASSQVELAVNTGELFF.

V usage is TRBV5-1 and J usage is TRBJ2-7; 9 nucleotides agree with TRBD1. Germline V gives CDR1 SGHRS, CDR2 YFSETQ. V gave up 0 bases and J gave up 5 bases; unmatched junction bases: 12. The CDR3 extends over 17 amino acids. CDR3 nucleotide sequence: TGCGCCAGCAGCTTGGAACCCCCGGGACAGGGTTACGACGAGCAGTACTTC. Its protein product is CASSLEPPGQGYDEQYF.

This clone has a handful of counts. The gene calls are TRBV29-1 and TRBJ1-4; maybe TRBD1 (6 bases). Germline V CDR1 and CDR2: SQVTM, ANQGSEA. This CDR3 has 13 amino acids. Trimming pared 4 bases from V and 9 bases from J, leaving 15 bases between. The CDR3 loop reads CSVVLSRDKKLFF. DNA of the CDR3: TGCAGCGTTGTGCTTTCGAGGGACAAAAAACTGTTTTTT.

The chain combines TRBV15 with TRBJ1-4; D is perhaps TRBD1 (5 bases). CDR1 and CDR2 (germline): LNHNV, YYDKDF (reference sequence). V dropped 1 base and J dropped 3 bases, with 9 bases sitting between them. The CDR3 loop spans 15 amino acids. This CDR3 is CATSRAGGPNEKLFF. DNA for the CDR3: TGTGCCACCAGCAGAGCGGGGGGACCTAATGAAAAACTGTTTTTT.

As concerns this clone: Distinct nucleotide sequences in the sample also encode this CDR3. This chain uses TRBV30 with TRBJ2-7, with 11 bases lining up with TRBD1. This CDR3 spans 13 amino acids. In germline, CDR1 is GTSNPN, CDR2 SVGIG (reference sequence). V shed 5 bases and J 4 bases; nucleotides not matched to a gene: 4. For the CDR3, the DNA is TGTGCCTGGTCCGGGGACAGGGGGTACGAGCAGTACTTC. It translates to CAWSGDRGYEQYF. Supplemented by reference TRBV30 and TRBJ2-7, the full variable domain reads SQTIHQWPATLVQPVGSPLSLECTVEGTSNPNLYWYRQAAGRGLQLLFYSVGIGQISSEVPQNLSASRPQDRQFILSSKKLLLSDSGFYLCAWSGDRGYEQYFGPGTRLTVT.

This chain uses TRBV5-4 with TRBJ1-1; 11 bases are shared with TRBD1. Germline V gene data show CDR1 as SGHNT and CDR2 as YYREEE (reference sequence). Trimming at V came to 4 bases and at J to 4 bases, leaving 6 bases not matched to a gene. This CDR3 spans 15 amino acids. Here the CDR3 reads CASSVWTGGGTEAFF. DNA for the CDR3: TGTGCCAGCAGCGTATGGACAGGGGGCGGCACTGAAGCTTTCTTT. Full variable domain (missing parts from reference TRBV5-4 and TRBJ1-1): ETGVTQSPTHLIKTRGQQVTLRCSSQSGHNTVSWYQQALGQGPQFIFQYYREEENGRGNFPPRFSGLQFPNYSSELNVNALELDDSALYLCASSVWTGGGTEAFFGQGTRLTVV.

This chain connects TRBV18 to TRBJ1-2; TRBD1 might be the D (6 bases). The CDR3 length is 12 residues. Germline V lookup: CDR1 KGHSH, CDR2 LQKENI. V lost 4 bases and J 8 bases, leaving 11 bases between the germline ends. The CDR3 is CASSQYREGYTF. CDR3 nucleotides: TGTGCCAGCTCACAATACAGGGAGGGCTACACCTTC. The entire variable domain, with the rest obtained from reference TRBV18 and TRBJ1-2, is as follows: NAGVMQNPRHLVRRRGQEARLRCSPMKGHSHVYWYRQLPEEGLKFMVYLQKENIIDESGMPKERFSAEFPKEGPSILRIQQVVRGDSAAYFCASSQYREGYTFGSGTRLTVV.

The V and J genes are TRBV28 and TRBJ2-1, with 14 bases that match TRBD2. The ends lost 6 bases at V and 4 bases at J; junction bases unmatched: 14. The CDR3 has 19 residues. Germline CDR1 reads MDHEN; CDR2 reads SYDVKM. Written as DNA, the CDR3 is TGTGCCAGCAGCCCCGCCGGGACTAGCGGGAGTAGCTCGTACAATGAGCAGTTCTTC. Translation gives CASSPAGTSGSSSYNEQFF. Combining the CDR3 with reference TRBV28 and TRBJ2-1 gives the whole variable domain DVKVTQSSRYLVKRTGEKVFLECVQDMDHENMFWYRQDPGLGLRLIYFSYDVKMKEKGDIPEGYSVSREKKERFSLILESASTNQTSMYLCASSPAGTSGSSSYNEQFFGPGTRLTVL.

This rearrangement joins TRBV9 to TRBJ2-5; no clear D. Germline V gives CDR1 SGDLS, CDR2 YYNGEE. The CDR3 has 12 amino acids. With 6 bases removed from V and 4 bases from J, the gap between germline ends came to 10 bases. In DNA, the CDR3 is TGTGCCAGCACCCTAACGGGAGAGACCCAGTACTTC. Translation gives CASTLTGETQYF.

J is TRBJ1-2 and V is TRBV19; D may be TRBD1 (6 bases). V was shortened by 7 bases and J by 6 bases, with 21 bases between the two germline ends. The CDR3 covers 15 residues. Per the germline V gene, CDR1 is LNHDA and CDR2 is SQIVND (reference sequence). This chain's CDR3 is CASNTWGGTVDGYTF. The CDR3 DNA is TGTGCCAGTAATACCTGGGGGGGCACAGTGGATGGCTACACCTTC.

This chain uses TRBV6-6 with TRBJ2-7, with 7 positions matching TRBD1. The ends lost 5 bases at V and 4 bases at J; junction bases unmatched: 14. Germline CDR1 and CDR2: MNHNY and SVGAGI (reference sequence). The CDR3 has 16 amino acids. The CDR3 sequence is CASSKLTGSVKYEQYF. DNA of the CDR3: TGTGCCAGCAGTAAATTGACAGGGAGCGTAAAGTACGAGCAGTACTTC.

The count of this clone is one. The chain is built from TRBV7-7 and TRBJ2-5, with D perhaps matching TRBD1 (5 bases). V gave up 2 bases and J gave up 1 base, with 11 bases separating them. The CDR3 sequence is 15 residues long. Germline CDR1 reads SSHAT; CDR2 reads FNYEAQ (reference sequence). CDR3 coding DNA: TGTGCCAGCAGCTTACACGCGACAGCCCAAGAGACCCAGTACTTC. Encoded protein: CASSLHATAQETQYF.

The chain combines TRBV13 with TRBJ1-2; D ambiguous. This CDR3 has 17 residues. V shed 6 bases and J shed 6 bases, with 26 bases lying between them. From germline, CDR1 is PRHDT and CDR2 FYEKMQ (reference sequence). CDR3 in amino acids: CASRDLTYFGGQHGYTF. For the CDR3, the DNA is TGTGCCAGCAGGGATTTAACATACTTTGGCGGCCAGCATGGCTACACCTTC. Full variable domain (missing parts from reference TRBV13 and TRBJ1-2): AAGVIQSPRHLIKEKRETATLKCYPIPRHDTVYWYQQGPGQDPQFLISFYEKMQSDKGSIPDRFSAQQFSDYHSELNMSSLELGDSALYFCASRDLTYFGGQHGYTFGSGTRLTVV.

The chain links TRBV2 to TRBJ2-7, with TRBD1 as a possible D gene (6 bases). The ends were cut back, 7 bases at V and 1 base at J, with 11 bases in the middle. Germline V gene lookup returns CDR1 SNHLY and CDR2 FYNNEI. This CDR3 spans 13 amino acids. CDR3 in amino acids: CASKEGQSYEQYF. In DNA form, the CDR3 reads TGTGCCAGCAAAGAAGGACAGTCCTACGAGCAGTACTTC.

V and J are TRBV11-1 and TRBJ1-1, with D tentatively TRBD1 (6 bases). The CDR3 loop spans 15 amino acids. The germline V gene has CDR1 SGHAT and CDR2 FQDESV (reference sequence). Trimming shortened V by 4 bases and J by 3 bases, and 15 bases separated the two germline ends. The CDR3 DNA reads TGTGCCAGCAGCTCTCCACAGGGCATGGACACTGAAGCTTTCTTT. Its translation: CASSSPQGMDTEAFF.

This rearrangement joins TRBV19 to TRBJ2-1; 10 bases line up with TRBD2. Per germline, CDR1 LNHDA and CDR2 SQIVND (reference sequence). This CDR3 is built from 15 residues. V gave up 1 base and J gave up 4 bases; unmatched junction bases: 1. The CDR3 DNA reads as TGTGCCAGTAGTATAGCACTAGCGGGGTACAATGAGCAGTTCTTC. This gives the protein CASSIALAGYNEQFF.